These 3 T cell receptor beta chains originate from one sample sequenced in a study of T cell responses to AZD1222 COVID-19 vaccine. Profiled with immunoSEQ multiplex PCR; TCRdb holds only in-frame clones, not every one. The sample contains fewer than 120,000 clones, 70% to 90% of which appear only once. The specimen was peripheral blood, collected 28 days after the second AZD1222 dose. These receptors were obtained from an adult who received the AZD1222 COVID-19 vaccine.

J is TRBJ1-5 and V is TRBV12-3 or TRBV12-4, with 7 nucleotides matching TRBD1. The CDR3 is 13 amino acids. The V gene end was trimmed by 4 bases and the J gene end by 7 bases; junction bases not matched to a gene: 4. CDR3 nucleotide sequence: TGTGCCAGCAGTTACAGGGGTCGACAGCCCCAGCATTTT. As protein: CASSYRGRQPQHF.

V is TRBV5-4 and J is TRBJ2-3, with unresolved D. The V gene lost 4 bases and the J gene lost 4 bases, with 16 bases spanning the gap. Germline CDR1 and CDR2: SGHNT and YYREEE (reference sequence). This CDR3 has 15 amino acids. The CDR3 DNA reads TGTGCCAGCAGCCTCAATAATCAGGCATCAGATACGCAGTATTTT. The encoded protein is CASSLNNQASDTQYF.

DNA of the CDR3: TGTGCCAGCAGCTTTGAGGCGGGGGGGTACAATGAGCAGTTCTTC. It specifies CASSFEAGGYNEQFF. The gene calls are TRBV7-2 and TRBJ2-1, with TRBD2 matching 9 bases. The CDR3 spans 15 residues. The J segment lost 4 bases and the V segment lost 3 bases, leaving 4 bases of the junction unmatched. The V gene's germline CDR1 is SGHTA and CDR2 FQGNSA.